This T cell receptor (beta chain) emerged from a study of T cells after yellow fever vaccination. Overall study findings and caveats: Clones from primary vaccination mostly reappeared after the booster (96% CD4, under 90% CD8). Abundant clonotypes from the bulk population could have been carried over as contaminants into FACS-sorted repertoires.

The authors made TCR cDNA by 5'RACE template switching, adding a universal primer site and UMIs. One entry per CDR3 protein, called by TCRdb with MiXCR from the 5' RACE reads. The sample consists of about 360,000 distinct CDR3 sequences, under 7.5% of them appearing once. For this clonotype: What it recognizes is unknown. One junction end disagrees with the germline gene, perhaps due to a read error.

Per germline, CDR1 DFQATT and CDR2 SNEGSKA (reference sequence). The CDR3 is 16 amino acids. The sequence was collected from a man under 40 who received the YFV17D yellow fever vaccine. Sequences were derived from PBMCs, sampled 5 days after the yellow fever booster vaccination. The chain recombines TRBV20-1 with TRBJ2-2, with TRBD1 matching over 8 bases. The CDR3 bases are TGCTGTGCTAGACCCTCTCAGGGGGCGCTTCACGGGGAGCTGTTTTTT. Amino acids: CCARPSQGALHGELFF.